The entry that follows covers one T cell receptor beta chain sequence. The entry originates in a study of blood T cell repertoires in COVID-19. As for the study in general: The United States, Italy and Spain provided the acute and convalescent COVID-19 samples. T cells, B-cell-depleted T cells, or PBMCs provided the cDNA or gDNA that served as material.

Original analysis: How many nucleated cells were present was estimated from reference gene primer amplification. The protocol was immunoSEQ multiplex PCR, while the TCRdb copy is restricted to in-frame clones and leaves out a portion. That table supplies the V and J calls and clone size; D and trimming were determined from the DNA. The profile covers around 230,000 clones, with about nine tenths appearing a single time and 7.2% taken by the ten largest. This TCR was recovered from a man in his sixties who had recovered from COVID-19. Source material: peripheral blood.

The CDR3 sequence: CASSPGGNTIYF. In DNA form, the CDR3 reads TGTGCCAGCAGCCCGGGTGGAAACACCATATATTTT. V is TRBV14 and J is TRBJ1-3; no definite D call. The V end lost 4 bases, the J end lost 3 bases, and 4 bases lay between the germline ends. The CDR3 consists of 12 residues. Germline V gene lookup returns CDR1 SGHDN and CDR2 FVKESK.